Given below is one T cell receptor (beta chain) in context. Each CDR3 protein gets one entry in TCRdb, which reprocessed the 5' RACE reads and gives no DNA. Here the sample table reports some 460,000 distinct CDR3 sequences. The data are from a study of T cells expressing NK-cell markers. The sample consisted of blood T cells: a sorted CD56 or NKG2C T cell subset, CD4+ or CD8+ T cells, or bulk PBMC T cells (not recorded which). The receptor comes from a woman aged 50 to 65 in good health.

This CDR3 reads CASSPEQGRTGNTIYF. The V call is TRBV7-6, the J call TRBJ1-3; no DNA is available, so the TRBD1 call from TCRdb remains unchecked. There are 16 residues in the CDR3. CDR1 is SGHVS, CDR2 FNYEAQ, per germline. Supplemented by reference TRBV7-6 and TRBJ1-3, the full variable domain reads GAGVSQSPRYKVTKRGQDVALRCDPISGHVSLYWYRQALGQGPEFLTYFNYEAQQDKSGLPNDRFSAERPEGSISTLTIQRTEQRDSAMYRCASSPEQGRTGNTIYFGEGSWLTVV.